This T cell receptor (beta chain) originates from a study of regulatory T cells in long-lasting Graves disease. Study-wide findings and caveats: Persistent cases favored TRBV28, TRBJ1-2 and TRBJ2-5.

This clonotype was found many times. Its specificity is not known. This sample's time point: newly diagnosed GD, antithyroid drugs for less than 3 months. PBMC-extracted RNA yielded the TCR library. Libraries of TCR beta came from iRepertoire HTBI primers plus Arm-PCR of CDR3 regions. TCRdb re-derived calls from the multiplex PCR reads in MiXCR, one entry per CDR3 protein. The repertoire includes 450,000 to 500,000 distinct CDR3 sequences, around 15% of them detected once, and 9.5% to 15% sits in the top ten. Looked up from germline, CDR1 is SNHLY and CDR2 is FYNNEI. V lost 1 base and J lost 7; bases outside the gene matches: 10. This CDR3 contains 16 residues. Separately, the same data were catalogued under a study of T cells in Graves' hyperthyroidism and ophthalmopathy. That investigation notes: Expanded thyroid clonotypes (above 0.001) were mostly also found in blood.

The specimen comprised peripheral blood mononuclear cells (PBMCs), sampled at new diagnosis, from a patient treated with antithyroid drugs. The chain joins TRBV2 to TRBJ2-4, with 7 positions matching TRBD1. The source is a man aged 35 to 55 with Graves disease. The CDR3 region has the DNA TGTGCCAGCAGTGAAGAGGGGCGAGGGGGCAGGAACATTCAGTACTTC. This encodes CASSEEGRGGRNIQYF.